This is a list of T cell receptor beta chains from one sample in a study of blood T cells in healthy people across ages. TCRdb passed the 5' RACE reads through MiXCR, listing each CDR3 protein once. The repertoire holds 980,000 or so distinct CDR3 sequences, with about 48% as singletons. Specimen: blood. These receptor sequences come from a man aged 25 to 40 in good health. Both conserved end residues are part of each CDR3. Fields, in order: D gene, J gene, V gene, clone size, CDR3 protein, CDR3 DNA. A D gene is named only where the DNA matches it firmly. The size field is filled for only some rows; it gives once, few, many or a size class.

TRBD1	TRBJ2-6	TRBV28	.	CASSLKTGAAGANVLTF	TGTGCCAGCAGTTTAAAGACAGGGGCTGCTGGGGCCAACGTCCTGACTTTC
TRBD1	TRBJ1-4	TRBV2	.	CASRRDSHPNEKLFF	TGTGCCAGCAGGCGGGACAGCCACCCTAATGAAAAACTGTTTTTT
TRBD1	TRBJ2-5	TRBV9	.	CASSGKRSVKDRGGVETQYF	TGTGCCAGCAGCGGAAAAAGATCGGTTAAGGACAGGGGAGGAGTAGAGACCCAGTACTTC
TRBD1	TRBJ2-7	TRBV4-1	once	CASSQPGQGAGGYEQYF	TGCGCCAGCAGCCAGCCGGGACAGGGGGCCGGGGGCTACGAGCAGTACTTC
TRBD1	TRBJ2-1	TRBV28	.	CASSSGQGGVEGRNEQFF	TGTGCCAGCAGTTCGGGACAGGGAGGAGTTGAGGGGAGGAATGAGCAGTTCTTC
TRBD1	TRBJ2-4	TRBV12-3/TRBV12-4	.	CASSLGFGYSPGQGGTIQYF	TGTGCCAGCAGTTTGGGTTTCGGTTATAGTCCGGGACAGGGCGGGACCATTCAGTACTTC
.	TRBJ1-4	TRBV4-1	few	CASSQGWGNVEKLFF	TGCGCCAGCAGCCAAGGTTGGGGGAACGTTGAAAAACTGTTTTTT
.	TRBJ2-7	TRBV28	.	CASTVQGGAVEQYF	TGTGCCAGCACCGTACAGGGCGGGGCAGTCGAGCAGTACTTC
.	TRBJ2-7	TRBV11-2	few	CASSPMSKGSYEQYF	TGTGCCAGCAGCCCCATGAGTAAAGGTTCCTACGAGCAGTACTTC
TRBD2	TRBJ2-7	TRBV4-3	few	CASSLGLAGSAYEQYF	TGCGCCAGCAGCCTCGGACTAGCGGGGTCCGCCTACGAGCAGTACTTC
TRBD2	TRBJ2-1	TRBV27	.	CAKNAGTTDNEQFF	TGTGCCAAAAACGCCGGGACTACTGACAATGAGCAGTTCTTC
TRBD2	TRBJ2-7	TRBV28	.	CASRVAGLGYEQYF	TGTGCCAGCAGAGTGGCGGGACTAGGTTACGAGCAGTACTTC
.	TRBJ2-4	TRBV4-1	once	CASSPSREWEMIGDIQYF	TGCGCCAGCAGCCCCAGCCGTGAGTGGGAGATGATTGGTGATATTCAGTACTTC
TRBD1	TRBJ1-3	TRBV20-1	.	CSASPGQARNTIYF	TGCAGTGCTAGCCCGGGACAGGCTAGAAACACCATATATTTT
.	TRBJ2-1	TRBV29-1	.	CSVEDPGVFSYNEQFF	TGCAGCGTTGAAGACCCCGGGGTCTTCTCCTACAATGAGCAGTTCTTC
.	TRBJ2-1	TRBV7-6	few	CASSLGTEITGQFF	TGTGCCAGCAGCCTCGGGACGGAGATCACAGGGCAGTTCTTC
.	TRBJ1-1	TRBV20-1	once	CSARKPTGNTEAFF	TGCAGTGCTAGAAAACCGACAGGGAACACTGAAGCTTTCTTT
TRBD1	TRBJ1-5	TRBV6-1	.	CASSPNPGQGNQPQHF	TGTGCCAGCAGTCCGAACCCGGGACAGGGCAATCAGCCCCAGCATTTT